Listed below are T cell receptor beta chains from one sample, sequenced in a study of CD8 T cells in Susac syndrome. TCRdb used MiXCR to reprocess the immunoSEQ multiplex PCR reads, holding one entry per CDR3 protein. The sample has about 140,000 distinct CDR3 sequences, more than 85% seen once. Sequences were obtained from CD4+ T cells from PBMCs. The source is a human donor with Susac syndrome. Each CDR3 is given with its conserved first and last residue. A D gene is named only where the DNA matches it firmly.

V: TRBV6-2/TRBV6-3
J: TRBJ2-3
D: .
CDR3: CASSYGSFRDTQYF

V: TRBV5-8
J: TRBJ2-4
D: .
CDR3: CASSFPLVIQYF

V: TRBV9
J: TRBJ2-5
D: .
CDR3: CASSSGTQTQYF

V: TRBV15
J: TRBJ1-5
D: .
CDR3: CATSHLADQPQHF

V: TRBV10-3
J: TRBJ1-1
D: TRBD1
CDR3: CAISGTGVTEAFF

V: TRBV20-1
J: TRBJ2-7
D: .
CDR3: CSATTSFRDEQYF

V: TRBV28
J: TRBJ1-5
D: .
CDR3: CASSFTGGSNQPQHF

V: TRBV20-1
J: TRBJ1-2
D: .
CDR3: CSASDRLRYGYTF

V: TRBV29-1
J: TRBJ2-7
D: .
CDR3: CSVLFSSYEQYF

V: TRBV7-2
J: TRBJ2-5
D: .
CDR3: CASSGGGWSETQYF

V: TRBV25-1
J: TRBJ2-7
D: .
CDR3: CASSTTGGDRVSYEQYF

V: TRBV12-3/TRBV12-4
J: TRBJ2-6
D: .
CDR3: CASSLGFLGANVLTF

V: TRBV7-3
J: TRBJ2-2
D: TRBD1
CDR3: CASSIQGNGELFF

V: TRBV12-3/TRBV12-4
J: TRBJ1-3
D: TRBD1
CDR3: CASSWTGGNTIYF

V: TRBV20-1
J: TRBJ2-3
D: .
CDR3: CSASLDLYNTDTQYF

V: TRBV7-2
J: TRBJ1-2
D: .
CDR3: CASSSSSLTIPRGYTF

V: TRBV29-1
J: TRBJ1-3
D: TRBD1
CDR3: CSVTTGSGNTIYF

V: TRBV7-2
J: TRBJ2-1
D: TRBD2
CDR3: CASSVLAGGLGDEQFF

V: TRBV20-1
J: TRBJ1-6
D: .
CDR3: CSARETGPGNSPLHF

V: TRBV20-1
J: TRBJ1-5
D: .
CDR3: CSATRGPTNQPQHF

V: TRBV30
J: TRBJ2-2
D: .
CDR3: CAWAAGEAGELFF

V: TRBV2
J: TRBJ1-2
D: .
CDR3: CASRQARALAYYGYTF